Presented here are 22 T cell receptor beta chains from one specimen sequenced in a study of molecular identifiers for immune sequencing clone quantification. MiXCR, applied by TCRdb to the PCR reads, yields one record per CDR3 protein. The table has just over 95,000 distinct CDR3 sequences, around 24% seen once; the top ten hold approximately 0.91%. What was sequenced was naive CD8+ T cells from blood, with Jurkat cell RNA spiked in. Subset specified: FACS-sorted CD8+CD4-CCR7+CD45RA+ naive T cells. All receptors derive from a human donor in good health. Some libraries in this study had Jurkat cell RNA spiked in.

This chain joins TRBV7-9 and TRBJ2-7; D is possibly TRBD1 (7 bases). CDR1 and CDR2 (germline): SEHNR, FQNEAQ (reference sequence). V was pared by 5 bases and J by 4 bases, with 15 bases between. The CDR3 loop spans 14 amino acids. The CDR3 coding sequence is TGTGCCAGCAGCCCTCAGGGGGGAGGATACGAGCAGTACTTC. Translation: CASSPQGGGYEQYF.

This clonotype was counted ten times or more. This sequence joins TRBV12-3 or TRBV12-4 and TRBJ2-7; no definite D call. V was clipped by 3 bases and J by 2 bases, with 8 bases between them. This CDR3 is built from 13 residues. CDR3 in DNA: TGTGCCAGCAGTTTGTCGGCTACCTACGAGCAGTACTTC. It encodes CASSLSATYEQYF.

A single count supports this clonotype. The rearrangement joins TRBV29-1 to TRBJ1-2, with 7 bases matching TRBD1. Unmatched junction bases numbered 18, after V lost 7 bases and J lost 7 bases. The germline V gene has CDR1 SQVTM and CDR2 ANQGSEA. The CDR3 runs to 15 residues. DNA of the CDR3: TGCAGCGCTGGTCCCAGTCAGGGGGGCATGGGTGGCTACACCTTC. Encoded protein: CSAGPSQGGMGGYTF.

The rearrangement joins TRBV20-1 to TRBJ2-2; D tentatively fits TRBD1 or TRBD2 (7 bases each). This CDR3 is 16 amino acids long. Looked up from germline, CDR1 is DFQATT and CDR2 is SNEGSKA (reference sequence). CDR3 residues: CRAPAPGGGATGELFF. Written as DNA, the CDR3 is TGCAGGGCTCCCGCACCAGGGGGGGGGGCCACCGGGGAGCTGTTTTTT.

There are many counts of this clonotype. This chain uses TRBV21-1 with TRBJ1-5; the D segment call TRBD1 is taken from the table without a DNA check. TRBV21-1 is labeled a pseudogene. This CDR3 is built from 21 residues. The CDR3 DNA follows: TGTGCCAGCAGCAAAGACCCTCTCCGGGACAGGGGGGCTTTGGACAATCAGCCCCAGCATTTT. Translation gives CASSKDPLRDRGALDNQPQHF.

Ten or more counts support this clonotype. The rearrangement uses TRBV6-2 or TRBV6-3 and TRBJ1-5; TRBD1 might be the D (6 bases). V lost 6 bases and J lost 4, with 16 bases in between. The CDR3 sequence is 15 residues long. Germline V gene data show CDR1 as MNHEY and CDR2 as SVGEGT. The CDR3 nucleotides read TGTGCCAGCAGCCCCCGTCGGGACACAAATCAGCCCCAGCATTTT. Protein: CASSPRRDTNQPQHF.

At least ten counts were recorded for this clonotype. This chain connects TRBV9 to TRBJ2-7; D gene uncertain. The CDR3 extends over 16 amino acids. Trimming left V 3 bases short and J 2 bases short, with 18 bases between. Per the germline V gene, CDR1 is SGDLS and CDR2 is YYNGEE. CDR3 sequence: CASSARPTESTYEQYF. CDR3 nucleotide sequence: TGTGCCAGCAGCGCTCGGCCCACAGAATCCACCTACGAGCAGTACTTC.

A few counts support this clonotype. The V and J genes are TRBV3-1 and TRBJ1-5, with 8 nucleotides matching TRBD1. Germline V gene data show CDR1 as LGHDT and CDR2 as YNNKEL (reference sequence). This CDR3 is 14 amino acids long. Losses at the gene ends were 2 bases for V and 5 bases for J; bases not matched to a gene: 2. The CDR3 sequence: CASSQTGGDQPQHF. For the CDR3, the DNA is TGTGCCAGCAGCCAAACAGGGGGAGATCAGCCCCAGCATTTT.

This clonotype was found many times. This sequence joins TRBV15 and TRBJ2-1, with 8 bases matching TRBD2. Germline CDR1 is LNHNV and CDR2 is YYDKDF (reference sequence). Germline trimming cut 0 bases from V and 8 bases from J; bases unmatched to any gene: 9. This CDR3 is built from 16 residues. CDR3 in DNA: TGTGCCACCAGCAGAGATTTGGCCGGGGGGGAGGATGAGCAGTTCTTC. Encoded protein: CATSRDLAGGEDEQFF.

Details on this clonotype: Being one base from a much bigger clone, this may be a read error. The chain couples TRBV28 to TRBJ2-3, with D unresolved. Germline-derived CDR1 and CDR2 are MDHEN and SYDVKM. CDR3 size: 14 residues. The CDR3 reads CASANRDLTATQYF. The CDR3 nucleotides are TGTGCCAGTGCAAACCGAGACCTCACAGCTACGCAGTATTTT.

About this clonotype itself: A read error may be the cause here, since a much bigger clone is one base away. CDR3 sequence: CAWSQTGGVEKLVF. The CDR3 region has the DNA TGTGCCTGGAGTCAAACAGGGGGCGTTGAAAAACTGGTTTTT. The chain is built from TRBV30 and TRBJ1-4, with 9 bases identical to TRBD1. The CDR3 runs 14 residues. Per germline, CDR1 GTSNPN and CDR2 SVGIG (reference sequence). The whole variable domain, filled in from reference TRBV30 and TRBJ1-4, reads SQTIHQWPATLVQPVGSPLSLECTVEGTSNPNLYWYRQAAGRGLQLLFYSVGIGQISSEVPQNLSASRPQDRQFILSSKKLLLSDSGFYLCAWSQTGGVEKLVFGSGTQLSVL.

This clonotype was counted only a few times. This rearrangement joins TRBV30 to TRBJ2-7; D not certain. The CDR3 runs 15 residues. Germline values: CDR1 GTSNPN, CDR2 SVGIG (reference sequence). V was shortened by 2 bases and J by 6 bases, with 20 bases between the two germline ends. The CDR3 nucleotides read TGTGCCTGGAGTCCGACGGCAGTCTATATCCGCGAGCAGTACTTC. Its protein is CAWSPTAVYIREQYF.

This clonotype was counted many times. The gene calls are TRBV7-2 and TRBJ2-3, with 7 bases lining up with TRBD2. This CDR3 spans 20 amino acids. The germline V gene has CDR1 SGHTA and CDR2 FQGNSA. V lost 1 base and J lost 3; bases outside the gene matches: 19. The CDR3 reads CASSLVFFDYLDGGTDTQYF. CDR3 bases: TGTGCCAGCAGCTTAGTCTTTTTTGATTATTTGGACGGGGGGACAGATACGCAGTATTTT.

CDR3 sequence (DNA): TGTGCCAGCAGCTTAGGAGCGGCCGCTCCCTACGAGCAGTACTTC. It encodes CASSLGAAAPYEQYF. The chain uses TRBV11-2 and TRBJ2-7, with a tentative D call TRBD2 (5 bases). The CDR3 runs to 15 residues. The germline gives CDR1 SGHAT, CDR2 FQNNGV. V lost 1 base and J 2 bases, leaving 12 bases between the germline ends.

This clonotype was seen repeatedly, ten times or more. This sequence joins TRBV7-2 and TRBJ2-7; D is ambiguous. The CDR3 extends over 13 amino acids. V was cut by 4 bases and J by 2 bases, with 9 bases left in between. Germline V gives CDR1 SGHTA, CDR2 FQGNSA. The CDR3 DNA reads TGTGCCAGCAGCTATACCGGCCCCTACGAGCAGTACTTC. Translating it yields CASSYTGPYEQYF.

A remark on this clonotype: Since a much larger clone is just one base distant, this may be a read error. The gene calls are TRBV13 and TRBJ2-7, with TRBD2 matching over 7 bases. Germline CDR1 is PRHDT and CDR2 is FYEKMQ (reference sequence). This CDR3 contains 14 residues. CDR3 sequence (DNA): TGTGCCAGCCGCTTTCCGGATGGGGGGGGTGAGCAGTACTTC. Protein: CASRFPDGGGEQYF.

A few counts support this clonotype. V and J are TRBV28 and TRBJ2-2; no reliable D call. The CDR3 totals 11 residues. From germline, CDR1 is MDHEN and CDR2 SYDVKM. Trimming shortened V by 4 bases and J by 8 bases, and 5 bases separated the two germline ends. The CDR3 DNA follows: TGTGCCAGCAGTTACGTGGGGGAGCTGTTTTTT. The encoded protein is CASSYVGELFF.

This clonotype was seen more than once but under ten times. This chain connects TRBV7-6 to TRBJ2-3; no clear D. Germline V lookup: CDR1 SGHVS, CDR2 FNYEAQ. The CDR3 runs to 16 residues. V shed 4 bases and J shed 2 bases, with 16 bases lying between them. CDR3 in DNA: TGTGCCAGCAGCTCTTTGGCAGAGCCTAACACAGATACGCAGTATTTT. It is translated as CASSSLAEPNTDTQYF.

About this clonotype: One base away lies a much larger clone, so this may be a sequencing read error. The rearrangement links TRBV4-3 to TRBJ2-7; D is uncertain. Trimming removed 8 bases from V and 0 bases from J, with 11 bases in between. Germline V gives CDR1 LGHNA, CDR2 YSLEER. The CDR3 loop spans 13 amino acids. In nucleotides, the CDR3 is TGCGCCAGCCGCCCCGGACCCTCCTACGAGCAGTACTTC. Its translation is CASRPGPSYEQYF.

The chain links TRBV3-1 to TRBJ2-7; the D gene is possibly TRBD2 (5 bases). CDR1 is LGHDT and CDR2 is YNNKEL in the germline V gene (reference sequence). There are 15 residues in the CDR3. V lost 0 bases and J 0 bases, leaving 9 bases between the germline ends. The CDR3 DNA reads as TGTGCCAGCAGCCAAGATGGAGGAGACTCCTACGAGCAGTACTTC. The encoded protein is CASSQDGGDSYEQYF.

The chain links TRBV27 to TRBJ2-7, with 7 bases identical to TRBD2. Germline-derived CDR1 and CDR2 are MNHEY and SMNVEV (reference sequence). J was trimmed by 5 bases and V by 6 bases; bases with no gene match: 13. The CDR3 sequence is 15 residues long. The CDR3 bases are TGTGCCAGCAGGCCAATTAGCGGGCGCTTCGACGAGCAGTACTTC. Protein: CASRPISGRFDEQYF.

There are many counts of this clonotype. The rearrangement links TRBV27 to TRBJ2-1; 8 bases agree with TRBD2. V trimming: 6 bases; J trimming: 7 bases; junction bases outside the gene matches: 17. Germline V gene sequence: CDR1 MNHEY, CDR2 SMNVEV (reference sequence). This CDR3 comprises 17 residues. The CDR3 reads CASSQVKSGGPDNEQFF. DNA for the CDR3: TGTGCCAGCAGCCAAGTCAAAAGCGGGGGACCCGATAATGAGCAGTTCTTC.